The rows below give T cell receptor beta chains drawn from one sample of a study of immune evolution from preneoplasia to lung adenocarcinoma. Profiling relied on immunoSEQ multiplex PCR, and the TCRdb table lists in-frame clones only, not all of them. In the table there are some 14,000 clones, about 80% of which are singletons. The sequencing input was FFPE minimally invasive lung adenocarcinoma tissue. All receptors come from a person aged 65 to 85 with lung adenocarcinoma. Both conserved end residues are trimmed from each CDR3.

TRBV4-1	TRBJ1-1	ASSRGGVTEAF
TRBV5-8	TRBJ1-2	ASSLMGGHYGYT
TRBV2	TRBJ2-2	ASRDFANTGELF
TRBV7-9	TRBJ2-1	ASSLINRGSYNEQF
TRBV15	TRBJ2-1	ATSRAGVGNEQF
TRBV14	TRBJ2-3	ASSHRLAGDTDTQY
TRBV9	TRBJ2-5	ASSVKTGRETQY
TRBV2	TRBJ1-5	ASRADRGGYQPQH
TRBV28	TRBJ2-3	ASSLTSTDTQY
TRBV14	TRBJ2-7	ASSPYTGTGRHEQY
TRBV7-8	TRBJ1-5	ASSLVGSGNQPQH
TRBV5-6	TRBJ2-2	ASSSTVNTGELF
TRBV9	TRBJ2-7	ASSALEMGFEQY
TRBV19	TRBJ1-2	ASSRNRGSDYGYT
TRBV6-6	TRBJ2-1	ASSELAGVSYNEQF
TRBV5-4	TRBJ2-2	ASSLESGGAHTGELF
TRBV30	TRBJ2-3	AWEWGGTDTQY
TRBV27	TRBJ2-7	ASSFSLDAEQY
TRBV6-6	TRBJ1-5	ASIQQGANQPQH
TRBV12-5	TRBJ1-1	ASGLESGVTEAF
TRBV4-1	TRBJ2-6	ASSQQGQIDSGANVLT
TRBV30	TRBJ1-1	AWSTGVQMTEAF
TRBV7-7	TRBJ2-7	ASSYGASREQY
TRBV25-1	TRBJ2-1	ASSETGGSYNEQF
TRBV5-4	TRBJ2-1	ASSGDKNNEQF
TRBV28	TRBJ2-1	ASSTGTSGRARDEQF
TRBV19	TRBJ1-3	ASSISAQGGNTIY